The clone carrying this T cell receptor beta chain has only a few counts. Its matching antigen is unknown. Germline-derived CDR1 and CDR2 are GTSNPN and SVGIG (reference sequence). This CDR3 has 14 residues. With 8 bases removed from V and 2 bases from J, the gap between germline ends came to 18 bases. These data are taken from a study of beta chain features in type 1 diabetes. Study-wide background: Cell yields, age and gender were similar between patients and healthy donors. Findings of the study overall: Moderate but significant shortening of TCRB CDR3s was recorded in all four CD4+ subsets from Type 1 diabetes patients. Type 1 diabetes patients had VDJ junctions that carried fewer insertions and more deletions.

Every donor provided one heparinised blood draw, which averaged around 110 mL. CD4+ cells of the naive, central memory, regulatory and stem cell-like memory types were sorted via CD45RO/CCR7/CD25/CD127/CD95/CD27. Expressed TCRB transcripts were sequenced after all isolated RNA was converted to cDNA. TCRdb's table, derived via immunoSEQ multiplex PCR, lists solely in-frame clones and lacks some. The table has about 150,000 clones, about 9% seen once. Input material: central memory CD4+ T cells from blood. This sequence joins TRBV30 and TRBJ1-1; D perhaps matches TRBD1 (5 bases). This receptor was obtained from a woman aged 25 to 39 with type 1 diabetes. The CDR3 bases are TGTGCCGGCGTATGGGGCAGCCTCAACACTGAAGCTTTCTTT. Translating gives CAGVWGSLNTEAFF.